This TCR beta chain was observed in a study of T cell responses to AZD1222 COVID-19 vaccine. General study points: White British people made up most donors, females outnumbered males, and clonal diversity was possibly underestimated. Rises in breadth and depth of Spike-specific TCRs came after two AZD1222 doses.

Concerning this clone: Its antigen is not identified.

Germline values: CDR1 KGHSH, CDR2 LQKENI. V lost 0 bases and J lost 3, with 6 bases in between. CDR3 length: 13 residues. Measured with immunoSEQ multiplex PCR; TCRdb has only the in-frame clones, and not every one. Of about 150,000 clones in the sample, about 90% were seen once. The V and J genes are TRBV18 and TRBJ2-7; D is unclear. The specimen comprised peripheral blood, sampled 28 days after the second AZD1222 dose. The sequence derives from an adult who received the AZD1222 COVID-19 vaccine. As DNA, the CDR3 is TGTGCCAGCTCACCACCTTCCGTCTACGAGCAGTACTTC. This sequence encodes CASSPPSVYEQYF.